The clone carrying this T cell receptor (beta chain) was recorded many times. Antigen unknown. TCRdb fed the 5' RACE reads into MiXCR, producing one record per CDR3 protein. The table shows some 800,000 distinct CDR3 sequences, with about an eighth occurring only once. The data belong to a study of CD8 T cells in ankylosing spondylitis. Study results and caveats: Reportedly, disease-linked clones are significantly enriched in ankylosing spondylitis patients' matched synovial fluid. For ankylosing spondylitis blood, a TCR beta motif of 7 or 8 highly homologous variants appeared characteristic.

The CDR3 is 13 amino acids. V gave up 6 bases and J gave up 3 bases; unmatched junction bases: 5. Per germline, CDR1 MNHNS and CDR2 SASEGT. The gene calls are TRBV6-1 and TRBJ2-7; 7 bases line up with TRBD1. The sample comprised blood, either unsorted or a sorted T cell fraction (not recorded which). This clonotype was obtained from a male donor with ankylosing spondylitis. The CDR3 bases are TGTGCCAGCAGCCGGGACAGCCACTACGAGCAGTACTTC. It encodes CASSRDSHYEQYF.